The 11 T cell receptor beta chains presented below share a single source sample, sequenced in a study of regulatory T cells in long-lasting Graves disease. Time point in this sample: persistent/refractory GD, antithyroid drugs over 5 years with positive TRAb. Extracted PBMC RNA gave rise to the TCR library. To make TCR beta libraries, researchers used iRepertoire HTBI primers and Arm-PCR of CDR3 regions. TCRdb re-called the multiplex PCR reads with MiXCR, one entry per CDR3 protein. Among about 470,000 distinct CDR3 sequences listed, 20% were seen once. This specimen was peripheral blood mononuclear cells (PBMCs), taken when the disease was refractory, from a patient treated with antithyroid drugs. The receptors here all came from a female donor with Graves disease.

This clonotype was picked up a small number of times. The rearrangement joins TRBV6-1 to TRBJ1-5, with 10 bases that match TRBD1. The CDR3 totals 14 residues. After removal of 6 bases from V and 6 bases from J, the junction contained 5 bases not matched to a gene. From germline, CDR1 is MNHNS and CDR2 SASEGT. The CDR3 loop reads CASSGGTGVQPQHF. CDR3 DNA: TGTGCCAGCAGCGGCGGGACAGGGGTTCAGCCCCAGCATTTT.

This clonotype was seen repeatedly, ten times or more. The J gene is TRBJ1-5, the V gene TRBV28; D is undetermined. Per the germline V gene, CDR1 is MDHEN and CDR2 is SYDVKM. The CDR3 consists of 14 residues. V was shortened by 7 bases and J by 6 bases, with 16 bases between the two germline ends. CDR3 sequence reads: CASNTERAGQPQHF. The CDR3 DNA is TGTGCCAGCAATACCGAAAGGGCCGGTCAGCCCCAGCATTTT.

This clonotype has at least ten counts. The CDR3 bases are TGCAGCGTTGACGGGGCTGTAGGCTTGGGAGAGACCCAGTACTTC. Translating it yields CSVDGAVGLGETQYF. J is TRBJ2-5 and V is TRBV29-1; perhaps D is TRBD1 or TRBD2 (5 bases each). Germline-derived CDR1 and CDR2 are SQVTM and ANQGSEA. Deletions cut 3 bases from V and 4 bases from J, with 18 bases between. CDR3 length: 15 amino acids.

This clonotype was picked up many times. The V call is TRBV28, the J call TRBJ2-6; 8 bases align to TRBD1. The germline V gene encodes CDR1 MDHEN and CDR2 SYDVKM. V shed 6 bases, J shed 4 bases, and the junction held 5 bases outside the gene matches. The CDR3 consists of 15 residues. The chain's CDR3 is CASRSRGRGANVLTF. CDR3 DNA: TGTGCCAGCAGGAGCAGGGGGCGCGGGGCCAACGTCCTGACTTTC.

The sample holds many counts of this clonotype. The V and J genes are TRBV7-8 and TRBJ1-1, with D perhaps TRBD1 (6 bases). The ends were cut back, 4 bases at V and 4 bases at J, with 16 bases in the middle. This CDR3 is 15 amino acids long. Germline-derived CDR1 and CDR2 are SGHVS and FQNEAQ. Here the CDR3 reads CASSWSGTQFTEAFF. DNA for the CDR3: TGTGCCAGCAGCTGGTCCGGGACACAATTCACTGAAGCTTTCTTT.

At least ten counts were recorded for this clonotype. The V call is TRBV11-1, the J call TRBJ2-5, with D unclear. This CDR3 region has 18 residues. Germline CDR1 is SGHAT and CDR2 is FQDESV (reference sequence). V lost 2 bases and J 6 bases, leaving 25 bases between the germline ends. CDR3 residues: CASSLSIIKTRKEKTQYF. Written as DNA, the CDR3 is TGTGCCAGCAGCTTATCTATCATAAAGACAAGGAAGGAAAAGACCCAGTACTTC.

This clonotype occurred once. The rearrangement uses TRBV5-1 and TRBJ2-7; 12 nucleotides agree with TRBD1. The germline V gene has CDR1 SGHRS and CDR2 YFSETQ. This CDR3 is 14 amino acids long. The trim removed 5 bases at V and 5 bases at J, leaving 5 bases unmatched. CDR3 loop: CASSRGQGANEQYF. The CDR3, as DNA: TGCGCCAGCAGTAGGGGACAGGGGGCGAACGAGCAGTACTTC.

The chain joins TRBV7-9 to TRBJ2-2; the D gene is possibly TRBD2 (6 bases). The CDR3 contains 11 residues. V dropped 8 bases and J dropped 7 bases, with 8 bases sitting between them. Germline values: CDR1 SEHNR, CDR2 FQNEAQ (reference sequence). For the CDR3, the DNA is TGTGCCAGCCGGGGGATCGGGGAGCTGTTTTTT. It codes for CASRGIGELFF.

The chain combines TRBV7-2 with TRBJ2-1; maybe TRBD2 (6 bases). V was pared by 5 bases and J by 0 bases, with 14 bases between. The CDR3 has 16 amino acids. Germline CDR1 reads SGHTA; CDR2 reads FQGNSA. The chain's CDR3 is CASSPPGRSSYNEQFF. Here the CDR3 DNA reads TGTGCCAGCAGCCCCCCGGGGAGGAGCTCCTACAATGAGCAGTTCTTC.

The table lists this clonotype with many counts. The J gene is TRBJ1-4, the V gene TRBV6-1; D is perhaps TRBD1 (6 bases). The CDR3 consists of 15 residues. Germline CDR1 is MNHNS and CDR2 is SASEGT. V was pared by 3 bases and J by 12 bases, with 20 bases between. CDR3 nucleotide sequence: TGTGCCAGCAGTGATTCCGGGACAAGAAAGACGGAACTGTTTTTT. Amino acid sequence: CASSDSGTRKTELFF.

This clonotype was detected only a few times. The V and J genes are TRBV14 and TRBJ2-7, with no clear D. Germline CDR1 SGHDN, CDR2 FVKESK. This CDR3 has 15 residues. Deletions cut 0 bases from V and 5 bases from J, with 14 bases between. The CDR3 sequence is CASSQDIWGYDEQYF. CDR3 DNA: TGTGCCAGCAGCCAAGATATTTGGGGTTATGACGAGCAGTACTTC.